The 2 T cell receptor beta chains presented below share a single source sample, sequenced in a study of T cells in Graves' hyperthyroidism and ophthalmopathy. TCR beta CDR3 regions were amplified from RNA transcripts. The HTBI primer set was used in a first-round RT-PCR of the TCR CDR3. MiXCR, run by TCRdb on the multiplex PCR reads, gives a single entry per CDR3 protein. Of roughly 700,000 distinct CDR3 sequences listed, 14% were seen once; the top ten hold roughly 10%. What was sequenced was blood. The origin of the receptors is a woman aged 18-29 years with Graves' hyperthyroidism.

V usage is TRBV15 and J usage is TRBJ1-6, with 8 positions matching TRBD1. The CDR3 length is 13 residues. Losses at the gene ends were 6 bases for V and 8 bases for J; bases not matched to a gene: 3. CDR1 is LNHNV, CDR2 YYDKDF, per germline (reference sequence). CDR3 nucleotides: TGTGCCACCAGAGCAGGGGGCGATTCACCCCTCCACTTT. As protein: CATRAGGDSPLHF.

This clonotype has at least ten counts. The chain carries TRBV3-1 and TRBJ1-1; D gene uncertain. V was pared by 4 bases and J by 1 base, with 10 bases between. The germline CDR1 and CDR2 sequences are LGHDT and YNNKEL (reference sequence). The CDR3 length is 14 residues. CDR3 protein: CASSPSHRNTEAFF. The CDR3 nucleotides are TGTGCCAGCAGCCCATCCCATAGGAACACTGAAGCTTTCTTT. Filled out from reference TRBV3-1 and TRBJ1-1, the complete variable domain reads DTAVSQTPKYLVTQMGNDKSIKCEQNLGHDTMYWYKQDSKKFLKIMFSYNNKELIINETVPNRFSPKSPDKAHLNLHINSLELGDSAVYFCASSPSHRNTEAFFGQGTRLTVV.